This T cell receptor (beta chain) was found in a study of shared clonotypes between healthy human individuals. The study's findings and limits: Shared clonotypes: roughly 4.5% naive CD4, under 4% naive CD8, less than 2.5% memory CD4, 0.35% to 0.5% memory CD8.

Both subsets, CD45RA+ naive and CD45RA-negative memory, were split from the CD4+ cells. This CDR3 spans 12 amino acids. V was clipped by 5 bases and J by 2 bases, with 6 bases between them. Germline CDR1 and CDR2: MNHNS and SASEGT. Libraries were prepared by immunoSEQ multiplex PCR; TCRdb keeps only in-frame clonotypes and omits some of them. The table includes 2 million to 3 million clones, approximately 93% detected once. Concerning this clone itself: Its antigen is not identified.

The chain joins TRBV6-1 to TRBJ2-5, with D unclear. The sequence was obtained from a man younger than 30 in good health. Some clones in this sample may be carry-over from other donors' samples. Sequenced input: naive CD4+ T cells from PBMCs. Subset noted: CD45RA+ positively selected. Here the CDR3 reads CASSIDQETQYF. As DNA, the CDR3 is TGTGCCAGCAGTATAGATCAAGAGACCCAGTACTTC.